A selection of T cell receptor beta chains follows, all from one sample in a study of T-cell reconstitution after alpha-beta-depleted transplantation in children. One entry per CDR3 protein, called by TCRdb with MiXCR from the PCR reads. In the table there are approximately 590,000 distinct CDR3 sequences, 10% to 13% of which are singletons. Sequencing used PBMCs from the stem cell graft donor, obtained from the stem cell graft. Receptors originate from a human donor who donated a stem cell graft to a child with acute myeloid leukemia. CDR3s include the opening cysteine and the closing phenylalanine or tryptophan. The order of the fields is J gene, D gene, V gene, clone size, CDR3 DNA, CDR3 protein. A D gene is named only where the DNA matches it firmly. Size is stated for part of the rows, as once, few or many counts, or as a class when the clone is expanded.

TRBJ2-1 NA TRBV6-2/TRBV6-3 NA TGTGCCAGCAGTCAAAATACGGTGGGGCAGTTCTTC CASSQNTVGQFF
TRBJ1-1 TRBD1 TRBV20-1 many TGCAGTGCTACAAACACGGACAGGATGAACACTGAAGCTTTCTTT CSATNTDRMNTEAFF
TRBJ1-1 NA TRBV12-3/TRBV12-4 few TGTGCCAGCAGTTTAGTGACAGGAGGCACTGAAGCTTTCTTT CASSLVTGGTEAFF
TRBJ2-1 TRBD2 TRBV2 few TGTGCCAGCATAAAGGGACTAGGTGTTGAGCAGTTCTTC CASIKGLGVEQFF
TRBJ2-5 NA TRBV18 few TGTGCCAGCTCACCACTGTCCGCTGAGACCCAGTACTTC CASSPLSAETQYF
TRBJ1-2 TRBD1 TRBV12-3/TRBV12-4 NA TGTGCCAGCAGTGGGACAGTTGACTCAGCTAACTATGGCTACACCTTC CASSGTVDSANYGYTF
TRBJ1-2 NA TRBV4-2 few TGTGCCAGCAGCCAAGACTGGGAAGAGGCCTATGGCTACACCTTC CASSQDWEEAYGYTF
TRBJ2-1 NA TRBV28 NA TGTGCCAGCGGATTCGAGGGGTTCTTC CASGFEGFF
TRBJ2-7 NA TRBV14 many TGTGCCAGCAGCCAAGGTGCGTGGGAGCAGTACTTC CASSQGAWEQYF
TRBJ2-1 NA TRBV12-3/TRBV12-4 many TGTGCCAGCAGTCCTAGGACGTTTAATGCCGGGTTTCCCCCCCACAATGAGCAGTTCTTC CASSPRTFNAGFPPHNEQFF
TRBJ2-1 TRBD2 TRBV5-1 NA TGCGCCAGCAGCTTGGCAGCTAGCGGGAGTTTTCGCTACAATGAGCAGTTCTTC CASSLAASGSFRYNEQFF
TRBJ2-3 TRBD1 TRBV7-2 NA TGTGCCAGCAGCACCGGGACAGGGGGCGGTACGCAGTATTTT CASSTGTGGGTQYF
TRBJ2-5 NA TRBV18 many TGTGCCAGCTCACCTACCACAGGGACAAGGGAGACCCAGTACTTC CASSPTTGTRETQYF
TRBJ2-1 TRBD2 TRBV25-1 many TGTGCCAGCGGGGGACTAGCGGGTTACAATGAGCAGTTCTTC CASGGLAGYNEQFF
TRBJ2-1 TRBD2 TRBV24-1 NA TGTGCCACCAGTGATTTGCCCTCGGCGGGAGAGGGCGATGAGCAGTTCTTC CATSDLPSAGEGDEQFF
TRBJ2-1 TRBD2 TRBV20-1 few TGCAGTGCTAGAAAACCGCCGGGACTAGCCTACAATGAGCAGTTCTTC CSARKPPGLAYNEQFF
TRBJ2-3 TRBD2 TRBV27 few TGTGCCAGCATCCGAACAACCGGGACTAGTTTGAGGGATACGCAGTATTTT CASIRTTGTSLRDTQYF
TRBJ2-1 NA TRBV7-3 many TGTGCCAGCAGCCCCACTCCGGGAGTGGCGTCCTTCTTC CASSPTPGVASFF
TRBJ2-3 TRBD2 TRBV29-1 many TGCAGCGCCGACCGACTAGCGGGAGAACATACGCAGTATTTT CSADRLAGEHTQYF
TRBJ1-5 TRBD1 TRBV29-1 NA TGCAGCGTCTCACAGGGGCCCGGTCGGCCCCAGCATTTT CSVSQGPGRPQHF
TRBJ2-1 TRBD1 TRBV25-1 few TGTGCCAGCACAGGACAGGGGTCGGGTGAGCAGTTCTTC CASTGQGSGEQFF
TRBJ2-7 TRBD2 TRBV7-2 NA TGTGCCAGCAGCTTAGCTAGCGGGAGACCCCTCGAGCAGTACTTC CASSLASGRPLEQYF
TRBJ1-5 TRBD1 TRBV29-1 NA TGCAGCGCGCGGACGACAGGGGCTACGAATCAGCCCCAGCATTTT CSARTTGATNQPQHF
TRBJ1-5 NA TRBV11-2 few TGTGCCAGCAGCTTAGGAGTGGGCATGTCCAATCAGCCCCAGCATTTT CASSLGVGMSNQPQHF
TRBJ1-2 NA TRBV29-1 few TGCAGCGTTGAAGATCGTGTCTATGGCTACACCTTC CSVEDRVYGYTF
TRBJ2-1 NA TRBV11-2 few TGTGCCAGCAGCTTAGACCAGGGATCCTACAATGAGCAGTTCTTC CASSLDQGSYNEQFF